Listed here are 17 T cell receptor beta chains from one sample, sequenced in a study of T cell responses to AZD1222 COVID-19 vaccine. Method: immunoSEQ multiplex PCR; TCRdb's copy keeps in-frame clones and lacks some. The sample carries about 130,000 clones, 90% to 95% recorded once. Specimen: peripheral blood, collected 28 days after the second AZD1222 dose. The receptors come from an adult who received the AZD1222 COVID-19 vaccine.

The chain has TRBV6-6 and TRBJ2-1; 11 bases match TRBD2. The CDR3 spans 14 residues. Germline assignment: CDR1 MNHNY and CDR2 SVGAGI (reference sequence). The trim removed 10 bases at V and 9 bases at J, leaving 11 bases unmatched. This chain's CDR3 is CATSTSGGSGEQFF. The CDR3 DNA sequence: TGTGCCACCTCAACTAGCGGGGGTTCCGGTGAGCAGTTCTTC.

This clone turned up a few times. The rearrangement uses TRBV4-1 and TRBJ1-1; TRBD1 might be the D (5 bases). CDR3 length: 18 amino acids. Deletions cut 1 base from V and 3 bases from J, with 21 bases between. Germline V lookup: CDR1 MGHRA, CDR2 YSYEKL. CDR3 coding DNA: TGCGCCAGCAGCCAAGGTCCAATGTACAGGCGGCGGGACACTGAAGCTTTCTTT. Its translation: CASSQGPMYRRRDTEAFF.

This chain joins TRBV11-3 and TRBJ2-7, with D unresolved. Germline V gives CDR1 SGHNT, CDR2 YENEEA. V was clipped by 4 bases and J by 6 bases, with 13 bases between them. This CDR3 has 13 residues. This CDR3 is CASSSTNAREQYF. CDR3 coding DNA: TGTGCCAGCAGCTCTACGAATGCGCGCGAGCAGTACTTC.

The V gene is TRBV6-5, the J gene TRBJ1-5; a weak D match, TRBD1 (5 bases). This CDR3 is 14 amino acids long. CDR1 is MNHEY and CDR2 is SVGAGI in the germline V gene. Trimming removed 0 bases at V and 6 bases at J, with 9 bases between. In DNA form, the CDR3 reads TGTGCCAGCAGTTACTCGGGGGTGGCTCAGCCCCAGCATTTT. Translated, it gives CASSYSGVAQPQHF.

CDR3 bases: TGTGCCAGCACCCCAGCGGGAAACACCATATATTTT. Protein: CASTPAGNTIYF. This chain connects TRBV6-5 to TRBJ1-3, with unresolved D. The CDR3 spans 12 residues. Germline CDR1 MNHEY, CDR2 SVGAGI. Trimming removed 7 bases from V and 4 bases from J, with 8 bases in between.

In nucleotides, the CDR3 is TGTGCCAGCAGCTCCGCCAGGGAGTACACTGAAGCTTTCTTT. Amino acid sequence: CASSSAREYTEAFF. The chain links TRBV5-6 to TRBJ1-1, with a weak D call TRBD1 (5 bases). Trimming left V 3 bases short and J 3 bases short, with 12 bases between. CDR3 length: 14 residues. Germline V CDR1 and CDR2: SGHDT, YYEEEE.

The V gene is TRBV9, the J gene TRBJ1-5, with no clear D. Germline lookup yields CDR1 SGDLS and CDR2 YYNGEE. V lost 0 bases, J lost 0 bases, and 7 bases lay in between. CDR3 size: 15 residues. CDR3 loop: CASSVGSYSNQPQHF. DNA of the CDR3: TGTGCCAGCAGCGTAGGTAGCTATAGCAATCAGCCCCAGCATTTT.

V is TRBV7-8 and J is TRBJ1-1, with no clear D. CDR1 is SGHVS and CDR2 is FQNEAQ in the germline V gene. The V end was cut by 0 bases, the J end by 10 bases, with 12 bases between. The CDR3 length is 13 residues. CDR3 sequence (DNA): TGTGCCAGCAGCTTAGCGGGAGTCAGAGGAGCTTTCTTT. Protein product: CASSLAGVRGAFF. Looking up the rest from reference TRBV7-8 and TRBJ1-1 gives the full variable domain: GAGVSQSPRYKVAKRGQDVALRCDPISGHVSLFWYQQALGQGPEFLTYFQNEAQLDKSGLPSDRFFAERPEGSVSTLKIQRTQQEDSAVYLCASSLAGVRGAFFGQGTRLTVV.

The chain uses TRBV19 and TRBJ1-1; TRBD1 might be the D (6 bases). This CDR3 contains 14 residues. Germline V gene data show CDR1 as LNHDA and CDR2 as SQIVND (reference sequence). V gave up 5 bases and J gave up 4 bases, with 14 bases separating them. In DNA form, the CDR3 reads TGTGCCAGTAGTCCCTACAGGGAGGCCACTGAAGCTTTCTTT. Translating gives CASSPYREATEAFF.

The genes are TRBV10-3 and TRBJ1-1, with D possibly TRBD1 on 5 matching bases. V was cut by 4 bases and J by 3 bases, with 12 bases left in between. CDR1 and CDR2 from the germline V gene are ENHRY and SYGVKD. This CDR3 spans 14 amino acids. The DNA of the CDR3 is TGTGCCATCAGTGCTGAGGGGAGGTACACTGAAGCTTTCTTT. This gives the protein CAISAEGRYTEAFF.

This chain links TRBV30 with TRBJ1-3, with D perhaps TRBD1 (5 bases). V was clipped by 0 bases and J by 3 bases, with 12 bases between them. CDR3 length: 15 amino acids. In germline, CDR1 is GTSNPN, CDR2 SVGIG (reference sequence). The CDR3 nucleotides read TGTGCCTGGAGTGTAGCTCTGGGGCTTGGAAACACCATATATTTT. Protein product: CAWSVALGLGNTIYF.

The V call is TRBV9, the J call TRBJ2-1, with D perhaps matching TRBD2 (5 bases). This CDR3 region has 15 residues. Germline values: CDR1 SGDLS, CDR2 YYNGEE. V lost 0 bases and J lost 4, with 11 bases in between. The CDR3 is CASSVGGQVYNEQFF. As DNA, the CDR3 is TGTGCCAGCAGCGTAGGAGGGCAGGTATACAATGAGCAGTTCTTC.

V gene TRBV6-5 combines with J gene TRBJ2-2; TRBD1 matches 11 bases. The V and J ends lost 8 bases and 7 bases, in that order; junction bases with no gene match: 9. Germline CDR1 is MNHEY and CDR2 is SVGAGI. There are 15 residues in the CDR3. For the CDR3, the DNA is TGTGCCAGCGGCAGCGGACAGGGGGCCGGCGGGGAGCTGTTTTTT. Its translation: CASGSGQGAGGELFF.

The chain links TRBV12-3 or TRBV12-4 to TRBJ2-1; TRBD1 matches 7 bases. Trimming removed 7 bases from V and 3 bases from J; junction bases left unmatched: 3. The CDR3 is made up of 13 amino acids. CDR3 DNA: TGTGCCAGCATCAGGGGGAACTACAATGAGCAGTTCTTC. This gives the protein CASIRGNYNEQFF.

V gene TRBV2 combines with J gene TRBJ2-1, with a possible D match to TRBD2 (6 bases). Trimming shortened V by 8 bases and J by 4 bases, and 21 bases separated the two germline ends. The CDR3 runs to 16 residues. CDR1 SNHLY and CDR2 FYNNEI come from the germline V gene. CDR3 loop: CASHPGGVGSYNEQFF. The CDR3 coding sequence is TGTGCCAGCCACCCCGGCGGGGTCGGCTCATACAATGAGCAGTTCTTC.

The V and J genes are TRBV19 and TRBJ2-7, with 8 positions matching TRBD1. The length of the CDR3 is 11 residues. CDR1 and CDR2 (germline): LNHDA, SQIVND (reference sequence). Germline trimming cut 7 bases from V and 7 bases from J; bases unmatched to any gene: 3. CDR3 sequence reads: CASTGGDEQYF. CDR3 sequence (DNA): TGTGCCAGTACAGGGGGCGATGAGCAGTACTTC.

The chain combines TRBV19 with TRBJ1-1; D is uncertain. This CDR3 has 16 amino acids. V dropped 10 bases and J dropped 6 bases, with 27 bases sitting between them. Germline assignment: CDR1 LNHDA and CDR2 SQIVND (reference sequence). The CDR3 is CATTHEGPLRNAEAFF. The CDR3 DNA sequence: TGTGCCACCACTCACGAGGGTCCCCTCCGCAACGCTGAAGCTTTCTTT.